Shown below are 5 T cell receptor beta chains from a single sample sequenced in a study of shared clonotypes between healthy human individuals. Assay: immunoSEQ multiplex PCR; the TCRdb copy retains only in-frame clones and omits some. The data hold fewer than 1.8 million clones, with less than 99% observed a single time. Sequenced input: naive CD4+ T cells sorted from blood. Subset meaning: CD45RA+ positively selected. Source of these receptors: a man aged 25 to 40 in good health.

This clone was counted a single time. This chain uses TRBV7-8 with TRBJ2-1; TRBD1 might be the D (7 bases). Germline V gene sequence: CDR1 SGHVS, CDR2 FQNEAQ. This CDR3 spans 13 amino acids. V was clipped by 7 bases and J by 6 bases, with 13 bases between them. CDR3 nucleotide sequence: TGTGCCAGCATGGAGGGGGCGCCCAATGAGCAGTTCTTC. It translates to CASMEGAPNEQFF.

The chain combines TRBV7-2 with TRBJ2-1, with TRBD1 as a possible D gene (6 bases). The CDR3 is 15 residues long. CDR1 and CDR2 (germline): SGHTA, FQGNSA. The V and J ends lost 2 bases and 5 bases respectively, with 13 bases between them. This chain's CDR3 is CASSLTRGINNEQFF. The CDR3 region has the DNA TGTGCCAGCAGCTTAACCAGGGGAATCAACAATGAGCAGTTCTTC.

CDR3 nucleotides: TGTGCCAGCAGCGTAGAGGTGACTAGCGGGAACAATGAGCAGTTCTTC. Encoded protein: CASSVEVTSGNNEQFF. The chain links TRBV9 to TRBJ2-1; 11 positions match TRBD2. The J segment lost 5 bases and the V segment lost 0 bases, leaving 4 bases of the junction unmatched. Germline values: CDR1 SGDLS, CDR2 YYNGEE. CDR3 length equals 16 residues. The full variable domain, its missing parts supplied by reference TRBV9 and TRBJ2-1, is DSGVTQTPKHLITATGQRVTLRCSPRSGDLSVYWYQQSLDQGLQFLIQYYNGEERAKGNILERFSAQQFPDLHSELNLSSLELGDSALYFCASSVEVTSGNNEQFFGPGTRLTVL.

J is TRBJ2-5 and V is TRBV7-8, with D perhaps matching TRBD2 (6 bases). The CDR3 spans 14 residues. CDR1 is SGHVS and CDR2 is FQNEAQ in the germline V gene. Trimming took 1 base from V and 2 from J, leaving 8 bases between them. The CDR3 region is CASSLGGAQETQYF. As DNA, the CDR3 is TGTGCCAGCAGCTTAGGCGGGGCACAAGAGACCCAGTACTTC.

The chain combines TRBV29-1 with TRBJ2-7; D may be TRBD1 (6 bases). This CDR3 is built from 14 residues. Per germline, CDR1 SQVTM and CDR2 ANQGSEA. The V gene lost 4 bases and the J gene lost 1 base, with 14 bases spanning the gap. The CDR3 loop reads CSVARRQESYEQYF. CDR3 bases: TGCAGCGTTGCTCGCAGACAGGAATCCTACGAGCAGTACTTC.